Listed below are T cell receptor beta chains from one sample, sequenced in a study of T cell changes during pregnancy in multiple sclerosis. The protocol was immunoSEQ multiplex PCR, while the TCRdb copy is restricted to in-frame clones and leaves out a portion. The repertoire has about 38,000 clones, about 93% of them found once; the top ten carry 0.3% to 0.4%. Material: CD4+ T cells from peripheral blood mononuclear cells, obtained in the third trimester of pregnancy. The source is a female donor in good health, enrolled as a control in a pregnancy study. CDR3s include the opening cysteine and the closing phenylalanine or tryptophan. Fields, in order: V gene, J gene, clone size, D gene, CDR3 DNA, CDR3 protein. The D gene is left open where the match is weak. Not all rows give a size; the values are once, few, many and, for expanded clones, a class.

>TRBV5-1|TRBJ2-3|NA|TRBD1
TGCGCCAGCAGCTTGGCCTCCGACAGGGCAGATACGCAGTATTTT
CASSLASDRADTQYF
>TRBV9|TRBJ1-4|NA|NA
TGTGCCAGCAGCGGCGGGAGGTTGGGGACTTTATTTCCTAATGAAAAACTGTTTTTT
CASSGGRLGTLFPNEKLFF
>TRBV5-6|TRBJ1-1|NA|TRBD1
TGTGCCAGCAGCAGGGGGACAGGGGATTATTACACTGAAGCTTTCTTT
CASSRGTGDYYTEAFF
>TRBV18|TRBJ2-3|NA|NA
TGTGCCAGCTCACCACCGACGGGGGGCCAATTAGATACGCAGTATTTT
CASSPPTGGQLDTQYF
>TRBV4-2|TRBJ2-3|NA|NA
TGTGCCAGCAGCCGAGCCACCGCAAGTAGCACAGATACGCAGTATTTT
CASSRATASSTDTQYF
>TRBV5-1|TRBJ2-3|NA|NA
TGCGCCAGCAGCTTCGGGACAAGCACAGATACGCAGTATTTT
CASSFGTSTDTQYF
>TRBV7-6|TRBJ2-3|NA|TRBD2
TGTGCCAGCAGCTTAGAGGCGGGGGGGCCGGATACGCAGTATTTT
CASSLEAGGPDTQYF
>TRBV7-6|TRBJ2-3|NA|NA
TGTGCCAGCAGCCCAAGACTAGAAAACACAGATACGCAGTATTTT
CASSPRLENTDTQYF
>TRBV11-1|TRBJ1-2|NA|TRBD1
TGTGCCAGCAGCTCGGACAGGTCCTATGGCTACACCTTC
CASSSDRSYGYTF
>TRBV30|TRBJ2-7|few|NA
TGTGCCTGGAAGACAGGTAGATACGAGCAGTACTTC
CAWKTGRYEQYF
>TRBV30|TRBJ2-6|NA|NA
TGTGCCTGGAGTGTACAGGCTGGGGCCAACGTCCTGACTTTC
CAWSVQAGANVLTF
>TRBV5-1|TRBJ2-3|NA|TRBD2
TGCGCCAGCAGCTCGGGACTAGCGGGGGCAGGGGGCGCAGATACGCAGTATTTT
CASSSGLAGAGGADTQYF
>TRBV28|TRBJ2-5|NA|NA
TGTGCCAGCAGTTTGGACAGACAGGGAGGACAAGAGACCCAGTACTTC
CASSLDRQGGQETQYF
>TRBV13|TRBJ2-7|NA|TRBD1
TGTGCCAGCAGCCCAGGACAGGGGTACGAGCAGTACTTC
CASSPGQGYEQYF
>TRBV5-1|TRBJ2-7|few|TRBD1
TGCGCCAGCAGCTTTCAGGGGGCCTACGAGCAGTACTTC
CASSFQGAYEQYF
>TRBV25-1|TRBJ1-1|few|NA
TGTGCCAGCAGTGTTAATATAGTCTCTGAAGCTTTCTTT
CASSVNIVSEAFF
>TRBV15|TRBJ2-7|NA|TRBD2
TGTGCCACCAGCAGACGATCAGGGACTAGCGGGACCGAGCAGTACTTC
CATSRRSGTSGTEQYF
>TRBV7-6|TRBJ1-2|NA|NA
TGTGCCAGCAGCTTAGGAGGGAGTGGCGGCTACACCTTC
CASSLGGSGGYTF
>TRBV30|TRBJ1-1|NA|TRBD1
TGTGCCGGAGGACAGGGTGGGTTCATGAACACTGAAGCTTTCTTT
CAGGQGGFMNTEAFF
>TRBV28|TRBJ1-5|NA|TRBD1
TGTGCCAGCAGTACCCCCGGACAGGGGATTCAGCCCCAGCATTTT
CASSTPGQGIQPQHF
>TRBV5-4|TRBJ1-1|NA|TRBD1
TGTGCCAGCAGCACAACAGGGGGCCGAGCTTTCTTT
CASSTTGGRAFF
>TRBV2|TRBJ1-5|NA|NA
TGTGCCAGCAATAGTGGGCAATCCCTCAATCAGCCCCAGCATTTT
CASNSGQSLNQPQHF
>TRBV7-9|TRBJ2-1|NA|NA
TGTGCCAGCAGCCTGACTAGTCGGGAAGTGAATGAGCAGTTCTTC
CASSLTSREVNEQFF
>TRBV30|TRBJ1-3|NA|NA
TGTGCCTGGAGCACCGAATGGGGGCCTTCTGGAAACACCATATATTTT
CAWSTEWGPSGNTIYF
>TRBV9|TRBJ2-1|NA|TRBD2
TGTGCCAGCAGCGCTACTAGCGCTTACAATGAGCAGTTCTTC
CASSATSAYNEQFF
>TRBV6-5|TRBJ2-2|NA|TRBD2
TGTGCCAGCATAGGGAGCGGGAGGGCTCCCGGGGAGCTGTTTTTT
CASIGSGRAPGELFF
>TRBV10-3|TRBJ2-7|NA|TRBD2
TGTGCCATCGGGGGGGGGAAGCCCCGCTCCTACGAGCAGTACTTC
CAIGGGKPRSYEQYF
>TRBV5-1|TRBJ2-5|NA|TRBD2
TGCGCCAGCAGCTTGGGAGGACTAGCGGGAGTAGAGACCCAGTACTTC
CASSLGGLAGVETQYF
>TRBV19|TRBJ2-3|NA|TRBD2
TGTGCCAGTAGTATTGGTAGCGGGAGCCTCACAGATACGCAGTATTTT
CASSIGSGSLTDTQYF
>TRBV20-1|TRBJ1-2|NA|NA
TGCAGTGCTAGAGAACAGGGCTACACCTTC
CSAREQGYTF
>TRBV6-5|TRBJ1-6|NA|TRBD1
TGTGCCAGCAGTTACACAGGGGTTAATTCACCCCTCCACTTT
CASSYTGVNSPLHF
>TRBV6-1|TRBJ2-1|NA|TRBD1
TGTGCCAGCAGATCCGGGACAGGGAATGAGCAGTTCTTC
CASRSGTGNEQFF
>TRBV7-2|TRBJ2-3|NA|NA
TGTGCCAGCAGCTTAGTAGCCGGGACTGGCACAGATACGCAGTATTTT
CASSLVAGTGTDTQYF
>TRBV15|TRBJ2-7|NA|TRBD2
TGTGCCACCAGCAGAGGGACTAGCGGACACATGGACGAGCAGTACTTC
CATSRGTSGHMDEQYF
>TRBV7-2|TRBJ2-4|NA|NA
TGTGCCAGCAGCCAACCCGGGGTAAACATTCAGTACTTC
CASSQPGVNIQYF
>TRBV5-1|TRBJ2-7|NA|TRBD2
TGCGCCAGCAGCTCACTAGCGGGAGCAAATGAGCAGTACTTC
CASSSLAGANEQYF
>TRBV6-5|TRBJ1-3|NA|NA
TGTGCCAGCAGTTACTCTAGGGGGGGTGGAAACACCATATATTTT
CASSYSRGGGNTIYF
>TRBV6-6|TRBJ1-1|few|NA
TGTGCCAGCGGAGATTACGGGTCTCCTCGGGCTTTCTTT
CASGDYGSPRAFF
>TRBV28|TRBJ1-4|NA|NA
TGTGCCAGCAGCTCACCGAGAGGGGAAAAACTGTTTTTT
CASSSPRGEKLFF
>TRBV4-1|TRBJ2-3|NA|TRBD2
TGCGCCAGCAGCCAAGAAAGCCGACTAGCGGGAGTCGGTGGTGGAGATACGCAGTATTTT
CASSQESRLAGVGGGDTQYF
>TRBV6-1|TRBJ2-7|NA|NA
TGTGCCAGCAATCCCTGGGGCTCCTCCTACGAGCAGTACTTC
CASNPWGSSYEQYF
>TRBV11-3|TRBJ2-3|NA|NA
TGTGCCAGCAGCCCGGGGGTAGCAGATACGCAGTATTTT
CASSPGVADTQYF
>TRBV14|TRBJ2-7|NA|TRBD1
TGTGCCAGCAGCTACCGGGACAGGGGTGGCTACGAGCAGTACTTC
CASSYRDRGGYEQYF
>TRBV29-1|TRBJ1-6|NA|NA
TGCAGCGTTGGGGGGCCAGACAATAATTCACCCCTCCACTTT
CSVGGPDNNSPLHF
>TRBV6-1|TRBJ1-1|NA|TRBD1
TGTGCCAGCAGTGAAGAGGCTAACAGGGGCAACACTGAAGCTTTCTTT
CASSEEANRGNTEAFF
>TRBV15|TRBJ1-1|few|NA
TGTGCCACCAGCAGAGGACTCGGCTCAACGGCTGAAGCTTTCTTT
CATSRGLGSTAEAFF
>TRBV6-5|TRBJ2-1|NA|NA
TGTGCCAGCAGTCCAGACAGGTACAATGAGCAGTTCTTC
CASSPDRYNEQFF
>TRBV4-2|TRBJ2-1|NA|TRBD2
TGTGCCAGCAGCCCTAGCGGGGGACTAACCTACAATGAGCAGTTCTTC
CASSPSGGLTYNEQFF
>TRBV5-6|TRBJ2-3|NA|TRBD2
TGTGCCAGCAGCTTGTTGGTAGCGGGGGGAAGCACAGATACGCAGTATTTT
CASSLLVAGGSTDTQYF
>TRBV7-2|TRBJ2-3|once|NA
TGTGCCAGCAGTTCGCAGGGGACAGATACGCAGTATTTT
CASSSQGTDTQYF
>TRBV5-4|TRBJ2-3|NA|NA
TGTGCCAGCAGCTCAGTCACAGATACGCAGTATTTT
CASSSVTDTQYF